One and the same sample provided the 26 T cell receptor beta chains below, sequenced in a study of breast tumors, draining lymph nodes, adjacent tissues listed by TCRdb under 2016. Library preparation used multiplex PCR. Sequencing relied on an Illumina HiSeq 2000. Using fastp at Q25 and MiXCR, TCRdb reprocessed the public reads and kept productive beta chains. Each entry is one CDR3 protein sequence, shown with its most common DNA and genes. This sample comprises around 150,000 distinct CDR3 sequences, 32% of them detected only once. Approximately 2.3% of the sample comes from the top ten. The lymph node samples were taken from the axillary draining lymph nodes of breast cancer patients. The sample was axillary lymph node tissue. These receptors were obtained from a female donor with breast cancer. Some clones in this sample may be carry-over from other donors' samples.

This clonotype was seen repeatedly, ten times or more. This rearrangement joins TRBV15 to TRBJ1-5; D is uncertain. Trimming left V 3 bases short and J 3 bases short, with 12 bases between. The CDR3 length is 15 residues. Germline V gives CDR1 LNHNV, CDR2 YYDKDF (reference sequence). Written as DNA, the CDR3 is TGTGCCACCAGCAGGGATGGACGGCCCAATCAGCCCCAGCATTTT. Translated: CATSRDGRPNQPQHF.

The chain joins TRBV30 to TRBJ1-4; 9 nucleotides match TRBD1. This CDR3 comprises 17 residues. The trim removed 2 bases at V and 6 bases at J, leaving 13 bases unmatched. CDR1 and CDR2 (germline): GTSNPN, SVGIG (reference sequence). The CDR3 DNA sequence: TGTGCCTGGAGTCGTGGGACAGGGAGGGCAATTTATGAAAAACTGTTTTTT. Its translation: CAWSRGTGRAIYEKLFF.

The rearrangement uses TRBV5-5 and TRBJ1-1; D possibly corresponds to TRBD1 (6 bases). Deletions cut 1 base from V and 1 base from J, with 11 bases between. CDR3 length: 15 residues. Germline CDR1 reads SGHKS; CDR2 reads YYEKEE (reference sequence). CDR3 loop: CASSLTHRENTEAFF. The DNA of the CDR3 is TGTGCCAGCAGCTTGACTCACAGGGAGAACACTGAAGCTTTCTTT. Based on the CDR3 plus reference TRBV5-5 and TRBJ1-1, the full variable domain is DAGVTQSPTHLIKTRGQQVTLRCSPISGHKSVSWYQQVLGQGPQFIFQYYEKEERGRGNFPDRFSARQFPNYSSELNVNALLLGDSALYLCASSLTHRENTEAFFGQGTRLTVV.

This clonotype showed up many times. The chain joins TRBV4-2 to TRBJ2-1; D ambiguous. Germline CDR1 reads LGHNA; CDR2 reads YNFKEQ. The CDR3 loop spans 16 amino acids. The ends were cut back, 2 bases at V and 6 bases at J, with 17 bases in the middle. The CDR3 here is CASSQTEGSNSNEQFF. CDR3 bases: TGTGCCAGCAGCCAAACGGAAGGGTCTAATAGCAATGAGCAGTTCTTC.

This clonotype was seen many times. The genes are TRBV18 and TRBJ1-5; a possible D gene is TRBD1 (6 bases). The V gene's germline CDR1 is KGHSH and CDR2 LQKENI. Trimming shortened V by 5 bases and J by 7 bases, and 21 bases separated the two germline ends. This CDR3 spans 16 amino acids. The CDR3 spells CASSAVEPGEGQPQHF. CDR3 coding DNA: TGTGCCAGCTCAGCCGTGGAGCCAGGGGAAGGCCAGCCCCAGCATTTT.

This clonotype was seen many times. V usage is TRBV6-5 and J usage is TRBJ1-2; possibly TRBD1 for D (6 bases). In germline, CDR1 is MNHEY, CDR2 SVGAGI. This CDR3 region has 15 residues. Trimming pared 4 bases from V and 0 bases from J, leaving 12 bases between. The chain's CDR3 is CASSSGQSPNYGYTF. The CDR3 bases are TGTGCCAGCAGTTCCGGACAGAGTCCTAACTATGGCTACACCTTC.

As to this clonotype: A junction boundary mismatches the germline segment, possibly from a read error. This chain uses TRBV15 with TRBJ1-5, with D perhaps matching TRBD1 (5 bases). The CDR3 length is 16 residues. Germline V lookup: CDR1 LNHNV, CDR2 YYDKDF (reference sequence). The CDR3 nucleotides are TGTGCCGCCAGCAGAGACCGGGCAGGGAACGATCAGCCCCAGCATTTT. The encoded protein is CAASRDRAGNDQPQHF.

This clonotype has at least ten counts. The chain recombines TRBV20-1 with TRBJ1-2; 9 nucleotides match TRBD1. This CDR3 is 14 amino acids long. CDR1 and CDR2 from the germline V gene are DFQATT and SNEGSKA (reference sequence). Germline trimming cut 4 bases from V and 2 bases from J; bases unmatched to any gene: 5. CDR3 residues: CSAIGTGRNYGYTF. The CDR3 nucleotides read TGCAGTGCTATCGGGACAGGGAGGAACTATGGCTACACCTTC.

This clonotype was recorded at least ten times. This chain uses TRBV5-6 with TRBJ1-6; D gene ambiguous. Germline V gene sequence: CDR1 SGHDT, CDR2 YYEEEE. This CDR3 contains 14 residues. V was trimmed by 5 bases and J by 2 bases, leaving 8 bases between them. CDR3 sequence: CASRRQTYNSPLHF. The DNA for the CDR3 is TGTGCCAGCAGAAGGCAGACCTATAATTCACCCCTCCACTTT.

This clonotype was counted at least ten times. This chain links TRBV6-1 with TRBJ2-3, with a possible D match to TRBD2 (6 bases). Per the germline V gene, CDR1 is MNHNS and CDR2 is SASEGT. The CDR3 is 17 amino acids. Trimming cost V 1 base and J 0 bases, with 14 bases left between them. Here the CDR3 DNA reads TGTGCCAGCAGTGAAGATCTGCCGGGAGCTAGCACAGATACGCAGTATTTT. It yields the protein CASSEDLPGASTDTQYF.

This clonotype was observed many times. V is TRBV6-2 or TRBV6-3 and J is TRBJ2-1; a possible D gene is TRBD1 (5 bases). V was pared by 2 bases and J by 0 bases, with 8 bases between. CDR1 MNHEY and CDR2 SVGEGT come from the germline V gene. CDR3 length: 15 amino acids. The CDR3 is CASSYTGNSYNEQFF. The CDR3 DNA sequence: TGTGCCAGCAGTTACACAGGAAACTCCTACAATGAGCAGTTCTTC.

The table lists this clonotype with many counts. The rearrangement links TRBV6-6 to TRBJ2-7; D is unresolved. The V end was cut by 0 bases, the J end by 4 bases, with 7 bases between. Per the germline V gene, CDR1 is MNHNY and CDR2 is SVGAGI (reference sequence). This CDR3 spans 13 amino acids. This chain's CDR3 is CASSYSIHYEQYV. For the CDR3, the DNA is TGTGCCAGCAGTTACTCGATTCATTACGAGCAGTACGTC.

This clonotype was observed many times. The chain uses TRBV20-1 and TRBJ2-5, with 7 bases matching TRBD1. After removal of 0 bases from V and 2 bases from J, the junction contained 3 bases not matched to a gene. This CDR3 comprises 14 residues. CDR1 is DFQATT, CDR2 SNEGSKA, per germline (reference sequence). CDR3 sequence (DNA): TGCAGTGCTAGAGATCGGGACAGACAAGAGACCCAGTACTTC. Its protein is CSARDRDRQETQYF.

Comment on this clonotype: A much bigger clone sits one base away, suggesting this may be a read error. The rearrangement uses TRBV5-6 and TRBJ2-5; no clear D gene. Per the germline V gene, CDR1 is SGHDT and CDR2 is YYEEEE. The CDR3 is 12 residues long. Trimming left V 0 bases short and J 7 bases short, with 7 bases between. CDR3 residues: CASSLGVATQYF. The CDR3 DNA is TGTGCCAGCAGCTTGGGGGTAGCGACCCAGTACTTC.

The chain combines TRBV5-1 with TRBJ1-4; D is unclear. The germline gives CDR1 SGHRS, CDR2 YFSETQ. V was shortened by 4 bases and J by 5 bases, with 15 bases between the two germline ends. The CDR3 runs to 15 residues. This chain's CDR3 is CASSAGELYNEKLFF. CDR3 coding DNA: TGCGCCAGCAGCGCTGGAGAACTCTACAATGAAAAACTGTTTTTT.

Here the CDR3 DNA reads TGCGCCAGCAGCTTGGCCGACCTCAAGGGGGAGCAGTACTTC. Translation: CASSLADLKGEQYF. V and J are TRBV5-1 and TRBJ2-7; possible D gene TRBD1, 5 bases. V shed 0 bases and J shed 7 bases, with 14 bases lying between them. The CDR3 contains 14 residues. From germline, CDR1 is SGHRS and CDR2 YFSETQ.

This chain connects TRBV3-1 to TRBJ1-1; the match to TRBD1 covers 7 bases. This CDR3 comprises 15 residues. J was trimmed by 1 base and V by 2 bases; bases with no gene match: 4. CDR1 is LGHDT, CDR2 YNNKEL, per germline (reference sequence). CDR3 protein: CASSQRDRWNTEAFF. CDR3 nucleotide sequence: TGTGCCAGCAGCCAACGGGACAGATGGAACACTGAAGCTTTCTTT. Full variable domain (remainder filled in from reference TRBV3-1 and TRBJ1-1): DTAVSQTPKYLVTQMGNDKSIKCEQNLGHDTMYWYKQDSKKFLKIMFSYNNKELIINETVPNRFSPKSPDKAHLNLHINSLELGDSAVYFCASSQRDRWNTEAFFGQGTRLTVV.

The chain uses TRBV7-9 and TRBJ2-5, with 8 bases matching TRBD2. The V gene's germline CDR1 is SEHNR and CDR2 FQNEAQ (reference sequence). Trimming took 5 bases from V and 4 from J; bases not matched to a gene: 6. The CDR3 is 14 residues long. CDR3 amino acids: CASSVSGGGETQYF. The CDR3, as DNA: TGTGCCAGCAGCGTCTCGGGGGGGGGAGAGACCCAGTACTTC.

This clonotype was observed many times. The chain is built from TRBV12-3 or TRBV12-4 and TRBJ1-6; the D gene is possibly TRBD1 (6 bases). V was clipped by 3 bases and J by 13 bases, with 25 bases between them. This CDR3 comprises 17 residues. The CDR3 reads CASSFWGASSRGGPLHF. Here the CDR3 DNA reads TGTGCCAGCAGTTTTTGGGGGGCTAGTTCACGCGGTGGGCCCCTCCACTTT.

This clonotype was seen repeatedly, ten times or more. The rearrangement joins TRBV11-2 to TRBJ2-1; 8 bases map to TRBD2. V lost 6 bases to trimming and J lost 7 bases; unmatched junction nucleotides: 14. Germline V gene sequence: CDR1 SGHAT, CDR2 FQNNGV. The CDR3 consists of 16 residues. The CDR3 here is CASSISGGGHRNEQFF. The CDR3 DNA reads TGTGCCAGCAGTATTAGCGGCGGGGGGCATCGGAATGAGCAGTTCTTC.

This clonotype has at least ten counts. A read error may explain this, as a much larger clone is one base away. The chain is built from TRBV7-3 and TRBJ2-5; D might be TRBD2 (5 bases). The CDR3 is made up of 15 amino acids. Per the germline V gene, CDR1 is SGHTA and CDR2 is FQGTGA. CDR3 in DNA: TGTGCCAGCAGCTTTTGGGGTATGGCTGGGGAGACCCAGCACTTC. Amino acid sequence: CASSFWGMAGETQHF.

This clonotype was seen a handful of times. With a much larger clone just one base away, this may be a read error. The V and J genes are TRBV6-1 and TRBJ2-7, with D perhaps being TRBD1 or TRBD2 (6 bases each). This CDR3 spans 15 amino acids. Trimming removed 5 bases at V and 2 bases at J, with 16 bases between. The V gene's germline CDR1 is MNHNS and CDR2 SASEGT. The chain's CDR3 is CASSQVGGRTYEQYF. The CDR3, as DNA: TGTGCCAGCAGTCAAGTGGGGGGCAGGACCTACGAGCAGTACTTC.

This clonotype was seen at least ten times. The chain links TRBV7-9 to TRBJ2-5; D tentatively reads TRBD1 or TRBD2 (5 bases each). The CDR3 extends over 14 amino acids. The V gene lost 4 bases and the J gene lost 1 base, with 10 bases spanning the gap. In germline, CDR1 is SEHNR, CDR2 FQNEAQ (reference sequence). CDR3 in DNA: TGTGCCAGCAGCTCCGGGACCATCCAAGAGACCCAGTACTTC. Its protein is CASSSGTIQETQYF.

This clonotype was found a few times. CDR3 sequence (DNA): TGTGCCAGCAGCCAAGTCCCGTGGACTAGCGGGGGGGGTTGGTACTTC. Translating gives CASSQVPWTSGGGWYF. J is TRBJ2-5 and V is TRBV3-1; 15 bases line up with TRBD2. The length of the CDR3 is 16 residues. Germline CDR1 LGHDT, CDR2 YNNKEL (reference sequence). V lost 1 base and J lost 13; bases outside the gene matches: 10.

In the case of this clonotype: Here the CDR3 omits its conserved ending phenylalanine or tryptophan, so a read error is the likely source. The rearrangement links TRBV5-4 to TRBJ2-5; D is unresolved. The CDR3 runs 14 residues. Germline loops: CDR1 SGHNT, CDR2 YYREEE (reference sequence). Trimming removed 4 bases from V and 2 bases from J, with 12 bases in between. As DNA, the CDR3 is TGTGCCAGCAGCGTATCAGGTGGGCAAGAGACCCAGTACTGC. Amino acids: CASSVSGGQETQYC.

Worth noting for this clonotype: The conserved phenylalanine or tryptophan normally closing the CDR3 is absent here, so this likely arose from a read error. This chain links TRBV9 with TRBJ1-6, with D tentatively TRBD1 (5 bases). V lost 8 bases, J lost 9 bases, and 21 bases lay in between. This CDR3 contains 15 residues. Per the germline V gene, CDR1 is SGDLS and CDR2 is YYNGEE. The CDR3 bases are TGTGCCAGTAGCAAGGCGGGGGGAAGTGGTTCACCCCTCCACTCT. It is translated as CASSKAGGSGSPLHS.